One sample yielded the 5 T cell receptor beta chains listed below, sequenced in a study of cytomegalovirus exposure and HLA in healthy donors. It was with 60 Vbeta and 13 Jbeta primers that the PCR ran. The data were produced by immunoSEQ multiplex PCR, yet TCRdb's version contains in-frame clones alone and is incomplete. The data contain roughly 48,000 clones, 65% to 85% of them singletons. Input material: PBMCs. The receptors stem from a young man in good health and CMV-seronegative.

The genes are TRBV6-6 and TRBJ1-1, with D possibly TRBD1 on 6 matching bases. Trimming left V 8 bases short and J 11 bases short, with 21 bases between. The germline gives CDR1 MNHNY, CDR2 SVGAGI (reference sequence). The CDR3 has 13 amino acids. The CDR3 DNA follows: TGTGCCAGCCGGATTGATTCAGGGGAGAACGCTTTCTTT. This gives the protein CASRIDSGENAFF.

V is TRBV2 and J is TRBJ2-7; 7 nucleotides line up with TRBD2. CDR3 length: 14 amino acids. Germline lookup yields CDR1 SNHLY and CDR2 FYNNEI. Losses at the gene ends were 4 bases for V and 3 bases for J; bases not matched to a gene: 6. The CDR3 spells CASSGLAVNYEQYF. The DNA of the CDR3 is TGTGCCAGCAGTGGACTAGCCGTTAACTACGAGCAGTACTTC. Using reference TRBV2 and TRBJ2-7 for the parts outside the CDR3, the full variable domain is EPEVTQTPSHQVTQMGQEVILRCVPISNHLYFYWYRQILGQKVEFLVSFYNNEISEKSEIFDDQFSVERPDGSNFTLKIRSTKLEDSAMYFCASSGLAVNYEQYFGPGTRLTVT.

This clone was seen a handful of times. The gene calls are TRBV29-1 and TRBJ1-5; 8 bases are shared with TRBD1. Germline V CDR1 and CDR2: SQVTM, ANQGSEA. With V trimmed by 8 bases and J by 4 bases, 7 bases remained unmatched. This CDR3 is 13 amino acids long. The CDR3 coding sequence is TGCAGCACCCAGGACAGGGAGAATCAGCCCCAGCATTTT. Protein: CSTQDRENQPQHF.

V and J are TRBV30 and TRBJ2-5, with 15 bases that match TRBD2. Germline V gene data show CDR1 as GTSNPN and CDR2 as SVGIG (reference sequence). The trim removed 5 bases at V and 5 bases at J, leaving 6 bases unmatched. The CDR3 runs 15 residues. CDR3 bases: TGTGCCTGGGGACTAGCGGGAGGGCATTGGGAGACCCAGTACTTC. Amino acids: CAWGLAGGHWETQYF.

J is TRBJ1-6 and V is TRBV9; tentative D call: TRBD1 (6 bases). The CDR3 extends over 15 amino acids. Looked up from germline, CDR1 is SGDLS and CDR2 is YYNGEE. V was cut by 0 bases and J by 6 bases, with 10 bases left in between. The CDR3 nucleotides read TGTGCCAGCAGCGTAGACAGGGATCTTAATTCACCCCTCCACTTT. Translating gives CASSVDRDLNSPLHF.